This TCR beta chain came from a study of cytomegalovirus exposure and HLA in healthy donors. A remark on this clone: Antigen: not known.

General study results and limits: Cytomegalovirus association was assigned to approximately 180 TCR beta chains. An analysis done earlier found most TCR beta V segments productive about 90% or about 30% of the time. Fewer N-insertions (relative to the approximately 700-donor mean) were reportedly seen in an Asian-associated ancestry cluster in a later analysis. Analysis was carried out at a later point, and it linked a missense DCLRE1C variant to TCR beta V- and J-gene trimming.

The PCR used 60 Vbeta and 13 Jbeta primers. TCRdb's copy holds only in-frame clones and misses some; the assay was immunoSEQ multiplex PCR. The table lists about 140,000 clones, 60% to 80% of them singletons, with approximately 1.6% in the top ten. Germline V gives CDR1 SQVTM, CDR2 ANQGSEA. The CDR3 consists of 15 residues. Trimming cost V 5 bases and J 2 bases; bases outside gene matches: 10. J is TRBJ2-3 and V is TRBV29-1, with 7 bases that match TRBD1. This clonotype was sampled from a woman aged 25-40 years in good health and CMV-seronegative. The sample comprised PBMCs. CDR3 region: CSVQGEVKNTDTQYF. CDR3 sequence (DNA): TGCAGCGTTCAGGGGGAAGTAAAAAACACAGATACGCAGTATTTT.